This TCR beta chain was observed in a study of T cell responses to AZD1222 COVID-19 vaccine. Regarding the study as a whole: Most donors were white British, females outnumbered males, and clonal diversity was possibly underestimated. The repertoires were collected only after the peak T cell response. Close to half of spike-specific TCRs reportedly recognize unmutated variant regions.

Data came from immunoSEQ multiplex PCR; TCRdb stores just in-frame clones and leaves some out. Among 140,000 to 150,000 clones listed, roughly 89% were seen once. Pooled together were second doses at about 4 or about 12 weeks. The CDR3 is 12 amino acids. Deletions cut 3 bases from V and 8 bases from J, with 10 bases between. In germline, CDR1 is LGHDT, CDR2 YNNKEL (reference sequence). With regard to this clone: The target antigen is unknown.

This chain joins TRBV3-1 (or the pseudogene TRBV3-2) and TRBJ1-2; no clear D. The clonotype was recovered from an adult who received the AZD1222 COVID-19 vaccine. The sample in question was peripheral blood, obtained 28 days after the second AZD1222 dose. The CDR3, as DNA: TGTGCCAGCAGCCAGGATCGGACCGGCTACACCTTC. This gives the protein CASSQDRTGYTF.